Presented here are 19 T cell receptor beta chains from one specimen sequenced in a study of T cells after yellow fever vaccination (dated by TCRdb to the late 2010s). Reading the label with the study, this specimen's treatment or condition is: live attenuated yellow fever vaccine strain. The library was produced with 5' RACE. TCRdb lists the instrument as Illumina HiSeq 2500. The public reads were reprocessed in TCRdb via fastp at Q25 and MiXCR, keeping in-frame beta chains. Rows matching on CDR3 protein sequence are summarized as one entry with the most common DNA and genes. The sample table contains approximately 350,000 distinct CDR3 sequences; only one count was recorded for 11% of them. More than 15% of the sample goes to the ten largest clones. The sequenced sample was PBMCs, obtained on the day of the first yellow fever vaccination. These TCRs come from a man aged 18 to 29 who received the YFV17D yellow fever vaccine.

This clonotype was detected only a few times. The CDR3 DNA follows: TGTGCCAGCAGCTCCTACTACAGGGGCACCGGGGAGCTGTTTTTT. It translates to CASSSYYRGTGELFF. The chain links TRBV7-2 to TRBJ2-2; 7 positions match TRBD1. Germline V gene sequence: CDR1 SGHTA, CDR2 FQGNSA. The CDR3 totals 15 residues. Trimming cost V 4 bases and J 4 bases; bases outside gene matches: 6.

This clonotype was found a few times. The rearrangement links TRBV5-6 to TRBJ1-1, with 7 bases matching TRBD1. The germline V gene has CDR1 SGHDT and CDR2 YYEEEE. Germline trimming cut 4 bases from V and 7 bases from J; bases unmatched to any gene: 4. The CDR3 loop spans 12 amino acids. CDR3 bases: TGTGCCAGCAGCCTAGGGGGCTTTGAAGCTTTCTTT. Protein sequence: CASSLGGFEAFF.

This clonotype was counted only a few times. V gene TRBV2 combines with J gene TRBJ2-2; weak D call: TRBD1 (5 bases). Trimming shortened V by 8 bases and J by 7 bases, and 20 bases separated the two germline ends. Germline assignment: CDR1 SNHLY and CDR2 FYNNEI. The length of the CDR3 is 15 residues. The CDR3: CASGQGRASVGELFF. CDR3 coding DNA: TGTGCCAGCGGGCAGGGAAGGGCCTCCGTCGGGGAGCTGTTTTTT.

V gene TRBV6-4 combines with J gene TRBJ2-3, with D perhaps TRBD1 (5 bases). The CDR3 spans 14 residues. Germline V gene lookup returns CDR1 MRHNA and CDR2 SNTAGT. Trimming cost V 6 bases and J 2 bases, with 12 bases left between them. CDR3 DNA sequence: TGTGCCAGCAGGGATACAGGCCTCACAGATACGCAGTATTTT. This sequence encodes CASRDTGLTDTQYF.

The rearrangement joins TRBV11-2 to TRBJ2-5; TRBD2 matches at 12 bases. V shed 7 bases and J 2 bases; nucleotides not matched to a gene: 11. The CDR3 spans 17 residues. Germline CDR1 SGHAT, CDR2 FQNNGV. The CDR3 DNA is TGTGCCAGCACCCTAGGTTGGACTAGCGGGGCACAAGAGACCCAGTACTTC. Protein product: CASTLGWTSGAQETQYF.

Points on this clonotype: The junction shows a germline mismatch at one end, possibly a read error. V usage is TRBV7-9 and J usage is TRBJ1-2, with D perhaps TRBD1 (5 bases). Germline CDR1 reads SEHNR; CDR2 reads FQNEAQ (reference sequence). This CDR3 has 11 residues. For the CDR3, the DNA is TGTGCCAGCAGCTCAGATACCGGGACCCACTTC. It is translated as CASSSDTGTHF.

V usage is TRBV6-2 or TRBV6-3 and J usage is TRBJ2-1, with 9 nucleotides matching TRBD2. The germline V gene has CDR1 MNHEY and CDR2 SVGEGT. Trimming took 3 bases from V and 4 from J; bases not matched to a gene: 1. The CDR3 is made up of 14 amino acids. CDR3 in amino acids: CASSYTSGYNEQFF. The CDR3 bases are TGTGCCAGCAGTTATACTAGCGGGTACAATGAGCAGTTCTTC.

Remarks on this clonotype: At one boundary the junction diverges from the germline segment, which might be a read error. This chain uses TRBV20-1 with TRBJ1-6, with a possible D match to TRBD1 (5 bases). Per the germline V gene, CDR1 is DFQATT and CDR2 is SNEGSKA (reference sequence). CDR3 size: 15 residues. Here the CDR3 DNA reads TGCAGTGCTAGAGAGGGGCCCAGCTATAAGTCACCCCTCCACTTT. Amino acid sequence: CSAREGPSYKSPLHF.

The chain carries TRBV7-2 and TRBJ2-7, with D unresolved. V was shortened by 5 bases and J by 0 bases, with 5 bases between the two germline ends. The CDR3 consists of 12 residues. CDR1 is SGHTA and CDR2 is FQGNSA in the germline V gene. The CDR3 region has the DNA TGTGCCAGCAGCATTACCTCCTACGAGCAGTACTTC. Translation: CASSITSYEQYF.

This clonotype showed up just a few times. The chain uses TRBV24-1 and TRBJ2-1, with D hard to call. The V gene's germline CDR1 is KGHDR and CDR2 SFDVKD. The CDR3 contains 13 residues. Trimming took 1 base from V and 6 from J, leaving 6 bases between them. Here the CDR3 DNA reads TGTGCCACCAGTGATTTAGTAGGCAATGAGCAGTTCTTC. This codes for CATSDLVGNEQFF.

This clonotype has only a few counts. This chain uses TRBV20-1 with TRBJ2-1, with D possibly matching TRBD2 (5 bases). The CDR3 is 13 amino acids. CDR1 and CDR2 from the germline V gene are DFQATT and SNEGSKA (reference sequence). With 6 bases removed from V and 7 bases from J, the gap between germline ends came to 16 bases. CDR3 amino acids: CSALGGYLNEQFF. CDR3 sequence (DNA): TGCAGTGCCCTCGGCGGGTACCTTAATGAGCAGTTCTTC.

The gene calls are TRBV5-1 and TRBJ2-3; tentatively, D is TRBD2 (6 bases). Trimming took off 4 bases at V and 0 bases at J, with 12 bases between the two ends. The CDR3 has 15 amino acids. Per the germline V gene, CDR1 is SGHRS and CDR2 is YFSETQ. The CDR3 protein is CASSPRDSSTDTQYF. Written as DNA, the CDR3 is TGCGCCAGCAGCCCGCGGGACTCTAGCACAGATACGCAGTATTTT.

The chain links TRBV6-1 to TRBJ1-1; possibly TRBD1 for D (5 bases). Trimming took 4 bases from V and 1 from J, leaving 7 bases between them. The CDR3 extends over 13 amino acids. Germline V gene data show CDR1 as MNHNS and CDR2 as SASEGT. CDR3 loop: CASSVRENTEAFF. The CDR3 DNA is TGTGCCAGCAGTGTCAGGGAGAACACTGAAGCTTTCTTT.

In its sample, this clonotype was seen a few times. CDR3: CSAQGAGYTF. In DNA form, the CDR3 reads TGCAGTGCTCAGGGGGCTGGCTACACCTTC. The V and J genes are TRBV20-1 and TRBJ1-2, with 8 bases lining up with TRBD1. The V and J ends lost 5 bases and 7 bases, in that order; junction bases with no gene match: 0. CDR1 DFQATT and CDR2 SNEGSKA come from the germline V gene (reference sequence). The CDR3 totals 10 residues.

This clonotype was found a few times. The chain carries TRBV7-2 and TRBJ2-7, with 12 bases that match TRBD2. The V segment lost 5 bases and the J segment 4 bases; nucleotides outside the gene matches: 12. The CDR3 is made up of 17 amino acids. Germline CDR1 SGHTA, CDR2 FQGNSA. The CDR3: CASSPLGLAGGTYEQYF. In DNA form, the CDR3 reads TGTGCCAGCAGCCCCTTAGGGCTAGCGGGGGGGACATACGAGCAGTACTTC.

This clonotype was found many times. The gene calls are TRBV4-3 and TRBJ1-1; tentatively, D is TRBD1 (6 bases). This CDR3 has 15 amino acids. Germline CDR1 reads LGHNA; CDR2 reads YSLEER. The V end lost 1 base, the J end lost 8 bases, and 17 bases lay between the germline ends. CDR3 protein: CASSQALRTDLEAFF. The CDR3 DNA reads TGCGCCAGCAGCCAAGCGCTCCGGACAGACCTAGAAGCTTTCTTT.

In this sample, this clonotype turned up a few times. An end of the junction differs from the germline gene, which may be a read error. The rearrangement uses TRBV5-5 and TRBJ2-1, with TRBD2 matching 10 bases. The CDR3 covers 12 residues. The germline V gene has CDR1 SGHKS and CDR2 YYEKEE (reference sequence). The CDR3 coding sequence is TGTGCCAGCAGTTCCAGCGGGGGGGCCGAACTTTTC. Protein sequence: CASSSSGGAELF.

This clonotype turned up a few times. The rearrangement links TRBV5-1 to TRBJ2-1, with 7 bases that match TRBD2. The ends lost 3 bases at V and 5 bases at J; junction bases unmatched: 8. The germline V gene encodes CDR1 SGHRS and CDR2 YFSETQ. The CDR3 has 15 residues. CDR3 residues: CASSSLLARHNEQFF. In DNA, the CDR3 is TGCGCCAGCAGCTCGCTACTAGCGAGGCACAATGAGCAGTTCTTC.

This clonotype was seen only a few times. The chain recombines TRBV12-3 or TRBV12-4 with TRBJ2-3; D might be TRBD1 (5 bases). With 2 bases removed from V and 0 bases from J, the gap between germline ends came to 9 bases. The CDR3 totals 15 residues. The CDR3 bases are TGTGCCAGCAGTTTACCCAGGGAAAGCACAGATACGCAGTATTTT. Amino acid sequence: CASSLPRESTDTQYF.